A selection of T cell receptor beta chains follows, all from one sample in a study of blood T cell repertoires in COVID-19. Here immunoSEQ multiplex PCR was the method, and the copy in TCRdb shows in-frame clones only, minus some. The sample shows about 230,000 clones, around 83% of them seen only once. Input material: peripheral blood. The receptors shown here come from a man in his forties with acute or convalescent COVID-19. CDR3s include the opening cysteine and the closing phenylalanine or tryptophan. The order of the fields is V gene, D gene, J gene, clone size, CDR3 length, CDR3 protein, CDR3 DNA. The D gene is left open where the match is weak. Not every row has a clone size; where given, it reads once, few, many or a size class.

>TRBV18|NA|TRBJ1-3|NA|14
CASSPSSSGNTIYF
TGTGCCAGCTCCCCCTCGAGCTCTGGAAACACCATATATTTT
>TRBV7-2|NA|TRBJ2-7|few|15
CASSLEDSVVYEQYF
TGTGCCAGCAGCTTAGAAGACTCCGTGGTCTACGAGCAGTACTTC
>TRBV27|TRBD1|TRBJ1-2|once|13
CASRAGTGGGYTF
TGTGCCAGCAGGGCCGGGACAGGTGGTGGCTACACCTTC
>TRBV6-5|NA|TRBJ1-2|NA|14
CASSYSGLSYGYTF
TGTGCCAGCAGTTACTCCGGACTGTCCTATGGCTACACCTTC
>TRBV5-1|NA|TRBJ2-3|NA|15
CASSLPGASTDTQYF
TGCGCCAGCAGCTTGCCAGGGGCGAGCACAGATACGCAGTATTTT
>TRBV6-5|TRBD1|TRBJ1-2|NA|15
CASGTGTGGGYGYTF
TGTGCCAGCGGAACCGGGACAGGGGGCGGCTATGGCTACACCTTC
>TRBV18|TRBD2|TRBJ2-7|NA|15
CASSPAGGAESEQYF
TGTGCCAGCTCACCAGCCGGGGGGGCCGAAAGCGAGCAGTACTTC
>TRBV7-2|NA|TRBJ1-1|few|16
CASSLPSFTENTEAFF
TGTGCCAGCAGCTTACCCAGTTTTACAGAGAACACTGAAGCTTTCTTT
>TRBV24-1|TRBD2|TRBJ2-1|once|16
CATSGASGGTYNEQFF
TGTGCCACCAGTGGAGCTAGCGGGGGGACGTACAATGAGCAGTTCTTC
>TRBV5-1|TRBD1|TRBJ1-1|NA|13
CASNRGVNTEAFF
TGCGCCAGCAACAGGGGGGTGAACACTGAAGCTTTCTTT
>TRBV7-8|TRBD2|TRBJ2-7|NA|16
CASSLGAGTSRSEQYF
TGTGCCAGCAGCTTAGGGGCCGGGACTAGTCGATCCGAGCAGTACTTC
>TRBV2|NA|TRBJ1-1|few|12
CASLLVNTEAFF
TGTGCCAGCCTCCTTGTGAACACTGAAGCTTTCTTT
>TRBV2|NA|TRBJ1-6|NA|14
CASSYRVGDSPLHF
TGTGCCAGCAGCTACAGGGTTGGAGATTCACCCCTCCACTTT
>TRBV5-1|NA|TRBJ2-1|few|15
CASSKVADVRNEQFF
TGCGCCAGCAGCAAAGTAGCGGACGTTCGCAATGAGCAGTTCTTC
>TRBV3-1/TRBV3-2|TRBD1|TRBJ1-1|NA|15
CASSPYRGQNTEAFF
TGTGCCAGCAGCCCATACAGGGGCCAGAACACTGAAGCTTTCTTT
>TRBV11-1|TRBD2|TRBJ2-1|few|15
CASSQLSGGYNEQFF
TGTGCCAGCAGCCAACTTAGCGGGGGCTACAATGAGCAGTTCTTC
>TRBV7-3|NA|TRBJ1-5|NA|11
CASSPDQPQHF
TGTGCCAGCAGTCCAGATCAGCCCCAGCATTTT
>TRBV6-5|NA|TRBJ2-2|NA|14
CASSYTDNTGELFF
TGTGCCAGCAGTTACACAGATAACACCGGGGAGCTGTTTTTT
>TRBV2|NA|TRBJ1-3|NA|14
CASSPRLIGDTIYF
TGTGCCAGCAGTCCTCGGTTGATCGGAGACACCATATATTTT
>TRBV11-2|TRBD1|TRBJ1-1|NA|17
CASSFSRDRGRGTEAFF
TGTGCCAGCAGCTTTTCCCGGGACAGGGGGCGCGGCACTGAAGCTTTCTTT
>TRBV10-3|NA|TRBJ1-2|NA|13
CAISEEGSYGYTF
TGTGCCATCAGTGAAGAGGGATCCTATGGCTACACCTTC
>TRBV4-2|TRBD1|TRBJ2-7|NA|19
CASSHENPLGTGFVKEQYF
TGTGCCAGCAGCCACGAAAACCCCCTGGGGACAGGGTTTGTTAAGGAGCAGTACTTC
>TRBV29-1|NA|TRBJ1-1|NA|13
CSVESSMNTEAFF
TGCAGCGTTGAGTCAAGCATGAACACTGAAGCTTTCTTT
>TRBV15|NA|TRBJ2-3|NA|14
CATSTGSDTDTQYF
TGTGCCACCAGCACAGGGTCCGACACAGATACGCAGTATTTT
>TRBV11-2|NA|TRBJ1-6|NA|15
CASSLGTAYNSPLHF
TGTGCCAGCAGCTTAGGGACAGCCTATAATTCACCCCTCCACTTT
>TRBV15|NA|TRBJ1-1|NA|16
CATSPRWGTRNTEAFF
TGTGCCACCAGCCCTCGTTGGGGGACACGGAACACTGAAGCTTTCTTT
>TRBV18|TRBD1|TRBJ2-5|NA|15
CASSPLGQGWETQYF
TGTGCCAGCTCACCCCTGGGACAGGGATGGGAGACCCAGTACTTC
>TRBV7-2|NA|TRBJ2-2|NA|16
CASSPHLAALTGELFF
TGTGCCAGCAGCCCACATTTAGCAGCTCTCACCGGGGAGCTGTTTTTT
>TRBV7-9|TRBD2|TRBJ2-2|NA|16
CASSLWGGSNTGELFF
TGTGCCAGCAGCTTATGGGGAGGGAGCAACACCGGGGAGCTGTTTTTT
>TRBV19|TRBD2|TRBJ2-7|NA|15
CASSPAGGSPYEQYF
TGTGCCAGTAGTCCCGCGGGGGGCTCCCCCTACGAGCAGTACTTC
>TRBV27|NA|TRBJ1-2|NA|14
CASSFNGGGYGYTF
TGTGCCAGCAGTTTCAACGGCGGGGGCTATGGCTACACCTTC
>TRBV12-3/TRBV12-4|NA|TRBJ1-1|NA|10
CASSTGKAFF
TGTGCCAGCAGTACAGGGAAAGCTTTCTTT
>TRBV11-3|NA|TRBJ1-3|NA|13
CASSITGGNTIYF
TGTGCCAGCTCAATCACCGGGGGAAACACCATATATTTT
>TRBV30|NA|TRBJ1-6|NA|15
CAWSIGADVNSPLHF
TGTGCCTGGAGTATAGGGGCGGATGTTAATTCACCCCTCCACTTT
>TRBV3-1/TRBV3-2|NA|TRBJ2-3|NA|15
CASSQGVGGTDTQYF
TGTGCCAGCAGCCAAGGGGTCGGGGGCACAGATACGCAGTATTTT
>TRBV6-5|NA|TRBJ1-1|NA|12
CASTNTGSEAFF
TGTGCCAGCACCAACACAGGGTCTGAAGCTTTCTTT
>TRBV9|TRBD1|TRBJ1-1|NA|15
CASSVDVTGGTEAFF
TGTGCCAGCAGCGTAGACGTGACAGGGGGCACTGAAGCTTTCTTT
>TRBV7-9|NA|TRBJ1-2|NA|15
CASTPVLSGPYGYTF
TGTGCCAGCACCCCGGTTTTGTCCGGTCCCTATGGCTACACCTTC
>TRBV18|TRBD1|TRBJ1-2|NA|15
CASSPGQGDSGGYTF
TGTGCCAGCTCACCGGGACAGGGTGATTCGGGGGGCTACACCTTC
>TRBV30|TRBD2|TRBJ2-3|NA|15
CAWSPLAGGTDTQYF
TGTGCCTGGAGTCCGTTAGCGGGGGGCACAGATACGCAGTATTTT
>TRBV2|NA|TRBJ2-5|NA|14
CASRTTSLGETQYF
TGTGCCAGCAGAACTACTAGTTTGGGAGAGACCCAGTACTTC
>TRBV18|TRBD1|TRBJ1-1|NA|15
CASSPETGVDTEAFF
TGTGCCAGCTCACCAGAGACAGGGGTGGACACTGAAGCTTTCTTT
>TRBV7-6|TRBD2|TRBJ2-2|NA|20
CASSLRGVSGGTTNTGELFF
TGTGCCAGCAGCTTGCGCGGGGTTAGCGGGGGAACCACCAACACCGGGGAGCTGTTTTTT
>TRBV5-1|TRBD2|TRBJ2-3|NA|15
CASSLARGGPDTQYF
TGCGCCAGCAGCTTGGCCCGGGGGGGGCCAGATACGCAGTATTTT
>TRBV19|NA|TRBJ2-7|NA|13
CASSLSPGYEQYF
TGTGCCAGTAGTCTCTCCCCCGGGTACGAGCAGTACTTC
>TRBV3-1/TRBV3-2|NA|TRBJ1-2|NA|16
CASSQDLRQANYGYTF
TGTGCCAGCAGCCAAGATCTTAGGCAGGCCAACTATGGCTACACCTTC
>TRBV12-3/TRBV12-4|NA|TRBJ2-1|NA|13
CASSPGPYNEQFF
TGTGCCAGCAGCCCCGGTCCCTACAATGAGCAGTTCTTC
>TRBV6-5|NA|TRBJ2-2|NA|15
CASSQGTRNTGELFF
TGTGCCAGCAGCCAGGGTACGAGGAACACCGGGGAGCTGTTTTTT
>TRBV24-1|NA|TRBJ1-1|once|13
CATSDVDSTEAFF
TGTGCCACCAGTGATGTGGACAGCACTGAAGCTTTCTTT
>TRBV14|TRBD1|TRBJ1-6|once|16
CASSQEAGQVNSPLHF
TGTGCCAGCAGCCAAGAGGCGGGACAGGTTAATTCACCCCTCCACTTT
>TRBV5-1|NA|TRBJ1-2|NA|14
CASHPTRGGRGYTF
TGCGCCAGCCACCCCACCCGGGGAGGGAGAGGCTACACCTTC
>TRBV20-1|NA|TRBJ1-1|few|13
CSASADRRLKAFF
TGCAGTGCTAGTGCCGACAGGCGGCTAAAAGCTTTCTTT
>TRBV29-1|NA|TRBJ1-2|NA|14
CSVEDLRLRYGYTF
TGCAGCGTTGAAGATCTGAGGCTCCGCTATGGCTACACCTTC